The clone carrying this TCR beta chain came up a few times. The data derive from a study of blood T cell repertoires in COVID-19. TCRdb's table, derived via immunoSEQ multiplex PCR, lists solely in-frame clones and lacks some. The sample consists of more than 300,000 clones, 88% of them appearing once. The study assigned cohorts using participant-reported clinical history. Donors in Cohort 3 who had recovered were those with two negative PCRs, healthcare professional clearance, or resolution of their symptoms. Sequenced sample: PBMCs or T cells enriched from blood (not recorded which). The clonotype comes from a woman aged 18-29 years who had recovered from COVID-19.

The CDR3 DNA reads TGTGCCAGTAGTATAGAGCCCTACTCGGACACTGAAGCTTTCTTT. It specifies CASSIEPYSDTEAFF. The chain has TRBV19 and TRBJ1-1; D gene ambiguous. The CDR3 is 15 amino acids. V was clipped by 0 bases and J by 3 bases, with 11 bases between them. From germline, CDR1 is LNHDA and CDR2 SQIVND (reference sequence).